A single sample is the source of the 25 T cell receptor beta chains below, sequenced in a study of blood T cell repertoires in COVID-19. TCRdb's table, derived via immunoSEQ multiplex PCR, lists solely in-frame clones and lacks some. In the table there are roughly 240,000 clones, approximately 82% of which are singletons. Sequencing used peripheral blood. The source of these receptors is a woman aged 80 or over with acute or convalescent COVID-19.

The chain is built from TRBV21-1 and TRBJ1-1; the table assigns TRBD1, which was not confirmed against the DNA. TRBV21-1 is shown as a pseudogene. This CDR3 is built from 14 residues. This CDR3 reads CASSMRTQGAGAFF. DNA for the CDR3: TGTGCCAGCAGCATGAGAACTCAGGGGGCAGGAGCTTTCTTT.

In its sample, this clone ranks as medium-sized. The J gene is TRBJ2-7, the V gene TRBV4-2, with no clear D. The CDR3 is made up of 13 amino acids. V lost 0 bases and J lost 2, with 5 bases in between. Germline-derived CDR1 and CDR2 are LGHNA and YNFKEQ. CDR3 DNA: TGTGCCAGCAGCCAAGATCTTACCTACGAGCAGTACTTC. It is translated as CASSQDLTYEQYF.

The rearrangement uses TRBV18 and TRBJ2-7; TRBD2 matches 8 bases. The germline V gene has CDR1 KGHSH and CDR2 LQKENI. CDR3 length: 16 residues. The V segment lost 6 bases and the J segment 2 bases; nucleotides outside the gene matches: 12. CDR3 in amino acids: CASSEYGGGSAYEQYF. The CDR3 bases are TGTGCCAGCTCCGAATACGGCGGGGGGAGCGCCTACGAGCAGTACTTC. The full variable domain, in which reference TRBV18 and TRBJ2-7 provide the parts outside the CDR3, is NAGVMQNPRHLVRRRGQEARLRCSPMKGHSHVYWYRQLPEEGLKFMVYLQKENIIDESGMPKERFSAEFPKEGPSILRIQQVVRGDSAAYFCASSEYGGGSAYEQYFGPGTRLTVT.

This clone was detected only a few times. The rearrangement joins TRBV19 to TRBJ1-4; 7 bases line up with TRBD1. V was clipped by 2 bases and J by 4 bases; unmatched bases: 7. The CDR3 has 16 amino acids. The germline CDR1 and CDR2 sequences are LNHDA and SQIVND (reference sequence). Here the CDR3 reads CASSILSDRVNEKLFF. CDR3 in DNA: TGTGCCAGTAGTATACTTAGTGACAGGGTTAATGAAAAACTGTTTTTT.

The gene calls are TRBV2 and TRBJ2-6; 10 bases map to TRBD1. V trimming: 0 bases; J trimming: 0 bases; junction bases outside the gene matches: 5. CDR3 length equals 19 residues. Germline assignment: CDR1 SNHLY and CDR2 FYNNEI. The CDR3 region has the DNA TGTGCCAGCAGTGAAGCGCAGGGACAGGGGATCTCTGGGGCCAACGTCCTGACTTTC. Translating it yields CASSEAQGQGISGANVLTF.

The rearrangement joins TRBV11-2 to TRBJ2-1; tentative D call: TRBD1 (6 bases). V was cut by 5 bases and J by 0 bases, with 11 bases left in between. This CDR3 has 15 amino acids. Germline CDR1 is SGHAT and CDR2 is FQNNGV. The DNA of the CDR3 is TGTGCCAGCAGCCGGACGGACAGCTCCTACAATGAGCAGTTCTTC. Amino acids: CASSRTDSSYNEQFF.

The CDR3 sequence is CASSLTGFYDTQYF. In DNA form, the CDR3 reads TGTGCCAGCAGTCTTACAGGGTTCTACGATACGCAGTATTTT. This chain joins TRBV6-5 and TRBJ2-3, with D perhaps matching TRBD1 (6 bases). There are 14 residues in the CDR3. Deletions cut 5 bases from V and 6 bases from J, with 15 bases between. Germline CDR1 MNHEY, CDR2 SVGAGI.

The V gene is TRBV27, the J gene TRBJ2-4; no clear D. Germline V lookup: CDR1 MNHEY, CDR2 SMNVEV (reference sequence). The germline V and J ends were trimmed by 5 bases and 8 bases, with 16 bases remaining between them. The CDR3 totals 14 residues. CDR3 in amino acids: CASSGDKIPDIQYF. The CDR3, as DNA: TGTGCCAGCAGTGGTGACAAAATCCCTGACATTCAGTACTTC.

The V and J genes are TRBV10-2 and TRBJ2-1; perhaps TRBD1 as D (6 bases). The germline CDR1 and CDR2 sequences are WSHSY and SAAADI. The CDR3 length is 17 residues. Trimming removed 7 bases from V and 7 bases from J, with 26 bases in between. Here the CDR3 reads CASTAELGTLRGNEQFF. For the CDR3, the DNA is TGCGCCAGCACTGCAGAACTTGGGACCCTAAGGGGGAATGAGCAGTTCTTC.

The chain employs TRBV2 and TRBJ2-2; 7 bases line up with TRBD1. The CDR3 extends over 14 amino acids. Germline lookup yields CDR1 SNHLY and CDR2 FYNNEI. Trimming at V came to 10 bases and at J to 1 base, leaving 6 bases not matched to a gene. CDR3 DNA sequence: TGTGCCATTAGGGGACAGATGAACACCGGGGAGCTGTTTTTT. Translated: CAIRGQMNTGELFF. The full variable domain, with the rest looked up from reference TRBV2 and TRBJ2-2, is EPEVTQTPSHQVTQMGQEVILRCVPISNHLYFYWYRQILGQKVEFLVSFYNNEISEKSEIFDDQFSVERPDGSNFTLKIRSTKLEDSAMYFCAIRGQMNTGELFFGEGSRLTVL.

The CDR3 sequence is CASSFELAGGLSTDTQYF. The DNA for the CDR3 is TGTGCCAGCAGCTTTGAATTAGCGGGGGGACTGAGCACAGATACGCAGTATTTT. V is TRBV5-6 and J is TRBJ2-3; 10 bases align to TRBD2. Losses at the gene ends were 2 bases for V and 0 bases for J; bases not matched to a gene: 9. The CDR3 has 18 amino acids. The germline V gene has CDR1 SGHDT and CDR2 YYEEEE.

The rearrangement links TRBV5-1 to TRBJ1-2; no clear D. V was trimmed by 6 bases and J by 10 bases, leaving 22 bases between them. The length of the CDR3 is 14 residues. The germline CDR1 and CDR2 sequences are SGHRS and YFSETQ. The CDR3 spells CASKDFRTAVNYTF. CDR3 coding DNA: TGCGCCAGCAAAGATTTCCGGACTGCCGTGAACTACACCTTC.

This clone has a handful of counts. The J gene is TRBJ1-6, the V gene TRBV2, with 10 bases aligning to TRBD1. The germline V gene encodes CDR1 SNHLY and CDR2 FYNNEI. With 4 bases clipped from V and 8 bases from J, the junction kept 2 bases outside the gene matches. This CDR3 is built from 14 residues. The CDR3 coding sequence is TGTGCCAGCAGTGGGGGGACAGGGGATTCACCCCTCCACTTT. Translated, it gives CASSGGTGDSPLHF.

The V call is TRBV6-1, the J call TRBJ1-1, with a weak D call TRBD1 (6 bases). Germline lookup yields CDR1 MNHNS and CDR2 SASEGT. This CDR3 comprises 16 residues. V was trimmed by 4 bases and J by 0 bases, leaving 15 bases between them. CDR3 DNA: TGTGCCAGCAGTGCCAGGGGACCTCCCATGAACACTGAAGCTTTCTTT. Amino acids: CASSARGPPMNTEAFF.

The chain recombines TRBV15 with TRBJ1-1, with TRBD1 identical over 7 bases. Germline loops: CDR1 LNHNV, CDR2 YYDKDF (reference sequence). V shed 1 base and J 1 base; nucleotides not matched to a gene: 3. The CDR3 runs to 15 residues. The CDR3 here is CATSRAGQANTEAFF. The CDR3 DNA reads as TGTGCCACCAGCAGAGCCGGACAGGCGAACACTGAAGCTTTCTTT.

The rearrangement uses TRBV7-2 and TRBJ1-3; no definite D call. Trimming removed 1 base at V and 1 base at J, with 11 bases between. CDR1 SGHTA and CDR2 FQGNSA come from the germline V gene. There are 16 residues in the CDR3. The CDR3 coding sequence is TGTGCCAGCAGCTTAGGAGTCGGCGGGTCTGGAAACACCATATATTTT. It translates to CASSLGVGGSGNTIYF.

The CDR3 loop is CASSQDRAQPQHF. The CDR3 DNA reads TGTGCCAGCAGCCAAGATAGAGCACAGCCCCAGCATTTT. The chain employs TRBV4-2 and TRBJ1-5; no reliable D call. The germline CDR1 and CDR2 sequences are LGHNA and YNFKEQ. The CDR3 loop spans 13 amino acids. The V end lost 0 bases, the J end lost 7 bases, and 7 bases lay between the germline ends.

This clone was recorded once. This rearrangement joins TRBV28 to TRBJ1-3, with 9 bases identical to TRBD1. The CDR3 spans 16 residues. The V gene's germline CDR1 is MDHEN and CDR2 SYDVKM. Trimming cost V 4 bases and J 2 bases; bases outside gene matches: 6. The CDR3 DNA is TGTGCCAGCAGTTCCAGGGGGACAGGGCCTGGAAACACCATATATTTT. Encoded protein: CASSSRGTGPGNTIYF.

V is TRBV6-2 or TRBV6-3 and J is TRBJ1-3; D remains unclear. V lost 1 base and J lost 0, with 10 bases in between. Germline V gives CDR1 MNHEY, CDR2 SVGEGT. This CDR3 has 16 amino acids. The CDR3 spells CASSYYGITSGNTIYF. CDR3 sequence (DNA): TGTGCCAGCAGTTACTACGGGATTACCTCTGGAAACACCATATATTTT.

This clone was observed a handful of times. This rearrangement joins TRBV28 to TRBJ1-5; the match to TRBD1 covers 7 bases. CDR1 and CDR2 from the germline V gene are MDHEN and SYDVKM. The CDR3 contains 17 residues. The junction had 10 bases not matched to a gene; V was cut back by 4 bases and J by 1 base. CDR3 in amino acids: CASSSRRYRGSNQPQHF. CDR3 DNA: TGTGCCAGCAGTTCGCGTCGATACAGGGGAAGCAATCAGCCCCAGCATTTT.

V is TRBV24-1 and J is TRBJ2-3; D is perhaps TRBD2 (6 bases). Germline V gene data show CDR1 as KGHDR and CDR2 as SFDVKD. The CDR3 loop spans 16 amino acids. V lost 5 bases to trimming and J lost 0 bases, with 14 bases between them. CDR3 loop: CATSGETGTSTDTQYF. CDR3 DNA: TGTGCCACCAGTGGGGAGACGGGGACTAGCACAGATACGCAGTATTTT.

The rearrangement uses TRBV2 and TRBJ1-1, with 8 positions matching TRBD1. The CDR3 contains 13 residues. Germline V gene data show CDR1 as SNHLY and CDR2 as FYNNEI. V was clipped by 2 bases and J by 4 bases; unmatched bases: 0. The CDR3 DNA reads TGTGCCAGCAGTGAACAGGGGGCCACTGAAGCTTTCTTT. Translation: CASSEQGATEAFF.

The genes are TRBV7-9 and TRBJ2-7; TRBD1 aligns across 10 bases. This CDR3 comprises 16 residues. The V gene's germline CDR1 is SEHNR and CDR2 FQNEAQ (reference sequence). Unmatched junction bases numbered 12, after V lost 5 bases and J lost 5 bases. The CDR3, as DNA: TGTGCCAGCAGCCGACCCCGGGACAGGGGTGTGCACGAGCAGTACTTC. This translates into CASSRPRDRGVHEQYF.

The chain has TRBV28 and TRBJ2-1; no firm D call. The CDR3 has 13 residues. Germline CDR1 and CDR2: MDHEN and SYDVKM. V dropped 6 bases and J dropped 8 bases, with 14 bases sitting between them. The CDR3 sequence: CASSTDWSHEQFF. The CDR3 DNA reads as TGTGCCAGCAGCACCGACTGGAGTCATGAGCAGTTCTTC.

The J gene is TRBJ1-1, the V gene TRBV28, with no clear D. Germline V lookup: CDR1 MDHEN, CDR2 SYDVKM. The CDR3 extends over 14 amino acids. Trimming took off 5 bases at V and 0 bases at J, with 10 bases between the two ends. CDR3 nucleotide sequence: TGTGCCAGCAGTCACCTACCGGTGAACACTGAAGCTTTCTTT. Translated: CASSHLPVNTEAFF.